The TCR beta chain described here comes from a study of T cell clones after liver transplantation. The assay was immunoSEQ multiplex PCR, and TCRdb's table has in-frame clones only and misses some. The data contain 40,000 to 65,000 clones, roughly 83% of them singletons. Sorting of unstimulated PBMCs yielded separate CD3+CD4+ and CD3+CD8+ fractions. Germline V gene data show CDR1 as ENHRY and CDR2 as SYGVKD. The V end lost 2 bases, the J end lost 7 bases, and 12 bases lay between the germline ends. The CDR3 is 13 amino acids. The rearrangement uses TRBV10-3 and TRBJ2-7, with unresolved D. This clonotype originated in a human donor who received a liver transplant. Sequenced here: CD4+ T cells from blood, sampled before liver transplant. CDR3 sequence reads: CAISEGKGREQYF. CDR3 sequence (DNA): TGTGCCATCAGTGAGGGTAAGGGTAGGGAGCAGTACTTC.